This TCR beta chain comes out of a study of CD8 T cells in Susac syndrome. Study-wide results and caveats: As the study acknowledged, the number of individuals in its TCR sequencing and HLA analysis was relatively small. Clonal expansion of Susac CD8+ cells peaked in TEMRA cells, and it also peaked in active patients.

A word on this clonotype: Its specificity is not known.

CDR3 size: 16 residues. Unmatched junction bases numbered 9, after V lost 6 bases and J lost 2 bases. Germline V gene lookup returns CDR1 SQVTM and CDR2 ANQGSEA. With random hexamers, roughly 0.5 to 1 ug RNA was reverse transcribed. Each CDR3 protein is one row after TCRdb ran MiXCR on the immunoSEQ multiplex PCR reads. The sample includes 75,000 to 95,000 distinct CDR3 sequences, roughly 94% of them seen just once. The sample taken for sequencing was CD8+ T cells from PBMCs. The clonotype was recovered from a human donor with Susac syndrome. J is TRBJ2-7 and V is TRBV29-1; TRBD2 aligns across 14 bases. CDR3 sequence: CSVGSRLAGGPYEQYF. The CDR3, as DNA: TGCAGCGTCGGATCTCGACTAGCGGGAGGGCCCTACGAGCAGTACTTC.